The 3 T cell receptor beta chains reported below all come from one sample, sequenced in a study of blood T cells in healthy people across ages. With a J-beta primer mix and a sample-barcoded 5' primer, a second PCR ran roughly 6 to 11 cycles. MiXCR, applied by TCRdb to the 5' RACE reads, yields one record per CDR3 protein. The sample has roughly 1,700,000 distinct CDR3 sequences; under 30% are singletons. Sequencing input: blood. The receptor set was obtained from a woman between 25 and 40 years old in good health.

In its sample, this clonotype was seen a few times. The V and J genes are TRBV27 and TRBJ1-6, with D perhaps TRBD1 (5 bases). In germline, CDR1 is MNHEY, CDR2 SMNVEV (reference sequence). V was shortened by 5 bases and J by 15 bases, with 14 bases between the two germline ends. This CDR3 is 12 amino acids long. The CDR3 DNA reads as TGTGCCAGCAGTCCCCAGGGAAGGGACCTCCACTTT. Protein sequence: CASSPQGRDLHF.

This clonotype occurred a few times. The V call is TRBV2, the J call TRBJ1-1; 8 nucleotides match TRBD1. V trimming: 7 bases; J trimming: 9 bases; junction bases outside the gene matches: 13. CDR1 and CDR2 (germline): SNHLY, FYNNEI. This CDR3 comprises 14 residues. CDR3 DNA: TGTGCCAGCACCACCATTACCGGGACAGGTCAAGCTTTCTTT. Amino acid sequence: CASTTITGTGQAFF.

This clonotype has more than one count but fewer than ten. The rearrangement links TRBV7-6 to TRBJ2-7, with 8 bases identical to TRBD2. Germline loops: CDR1 SGHVS, CDR2 FNYEAQ. This CDR3 spans 17 amino acids. Trimming at V came to 4 bases and at J to 0 bases, leaving 11 bases not matched to a gene. The CDR3 sequence is CASSSGASGRYSYEQYF. CDR3 in DNA: TGTGCCAGCAGCTCCGGGGCTAGCGGGCGCTACTCCTACGAGCAGTACTTC. Together with reference TRBV7-6 and TRBJ2-7, the CDR3 gives the full variable domain: GAGVSQSPRYKVTKRGQDVALRCDPISGHVSLYWYRQALGQGPEFLTYFNYEAQQDKSGLPNDRFSAERPEGSISTLTIQRTEQRDSAMYRCASSSGASGRYSYEQYFGPGTRLTVT.